These 28 T cell receptor beta chains share one sample of origin, sequenced in a study of technical replicates of blood from several donors. The table came from immunoSEQ multiplex PCR; TCRdb's copy has only in-frame clones and leaves some out. The sample yields about 88,000 clones, about 90% seen once. Sequenced input: T cells isolated from PBMCs. These receptors originate from a human donor in good health.

The rearrangement joins TRBV2 to TRBJ1-2, with D tentatively TRBD1 (6 bases). The CDR3 is made up of 16 amino acids. Trimming shortened V by 7 bases and J by 5 bases, and 23 bases separated the two germline ends. CDR1 and CDR2 from the germline V gene are SNHLY and FYNNEI. The CDR3 sequence: CASKGGGRESWYGYTF. The CDR3 coding sequence is TGTGCCAGCAAAGGGGGTGGGAGGGAAAGTTGGTATGGCTACACCTTC.

This chain joins TRBV5-4 and TRBJ2-5; the D gene is possibly TRBD1 (6 bases). CDR3 length equals 18 residues. The V end was cut by 0 bases, the J end by 5 bases, with 23 bases between. Germline V lookup: CDR1 SGHNT, CDR2 YYREEE (reference sequence). This CDR3 reads CASSLAFSGAGVVETQYF. CDR3 sequence (DNA): TGTGCCAGCAGCTTGGCCTTTTCAGGGGCTGGGGTAGTGGAGACCCAGTACTTC.

The chain has TRBV6-5 and TRBJ1-4, with D unclear. The CDR3 contains 15 residues. CDR1 MNHEY and CDR2 SVGAGI come from the germline V gene. The V end was cut by 5 bases, the J end by 3 bases, with 13 bases between. The CDR3 sequence is CASSQSGRANEKLFF. As DNA, the CDR3 is TGTGCCAGCAGTCAAAGCGGCAGAGCTAATGAAAAACTGTTTTTT.

The V and J genes are TRBV5-1 and TRBJ1-2; TRBD1 agrees at 7 bases. The CDR3 has 16 residues. V gave up 4 bases and J gave up 3 bases; unmatched junction bases: 12. CDR1 is SGHRS, CDR2 YFSETQ, per germline. The CDR3: CASSETGRGVDYGYTF. The CDR3 DNA is TGCGCCAGCAGCGAGACCGGCAGGGGGGTAGACTATGGCTACACCTTC.

The chain employs TRBV13 and TRBJ2-1; 7 nucleotides agree with TRBD2. V shed 0 bases and J 2 bases; nucleotides not matched to a gene: 4. CDR3 size: 16 residues. The germline gives CDR1 PRHDT, CDR2 FYEKMQ (reference sequence). The CDR3 sequence is CASSLGLSGAYNEQFF. Written as DNA, the CDR3 is TGTGCCAGCAGCTTAGGTTTGAGCGGGGCCTACAATGAGCAGTTCTTC.

V usage is TRBV19 and J usage is TRBJ1-1; TRBD1 agrees at 7 bases. This CDR3 comprises 17 residues. The V and J ends lost 5 bases and 0 bases, in that order; junction bases with no gene match: 12. The V gene's germline CDR1 is LNHDA and CDR2 SQIVND (reference sequence). The CDR3 nucleotides read TGTGCCAGTAGTTCCCGGACAGGACGATTTCTGAACACTGAAGCTTTCTTT. Amino acids: CASSSRTGRFLNTEAFF.

The genes are TRBV5-8 and TRBJ1-2; tentative D call: TRBD1 (5 bases). CDR1 and CDR2 (germline): SGHTS, YDEGEE. The CDR3 runs to 12 residues. The V and J ends lost 1 base and 8 bases respectively, with 9 bases between them. Written as DNA, the CDR3 is TGTGCCAGCAGCTTGCCGGACATCGGCTACACCTTC. Protein sequence: CASSLPDIGYTF.

The gene calls are TRBV11-3 and TRBJ2-7; D uncertain. The germline V and J ends were trimmed by 0 bases and 1 base, with 7 bases remaining between them. This CDR3 has 14 residues. Germline loops: CDR1 SGHNT, CDR2 YENEEA. The DNA of the CDR3 is TGTGCCAGCAGCTTAGATCACATTTCCTACGAGCAGTACTTC. It translates to CASSLDHISYEQYF.

The V and J genes are TRBV7-9 and TRBJ2-4; TRBD1 might be the D (6 bases). CDR3 length equals 16 residues. Germline V gives CDR1 SEHNR, CDR2 FQNEAQ (reference sequence). V dropped 5 bases and J dropped 7 bases, with 21 bases sitting between them. This CDR3 is CASSLQLGTTGNIQYF. The CDR3, as DNA: TGTGCCAGCAGCCTACAACTTGGGACAACTGGTAACATTCAGTACTTC.

V and J are TRBV28 and TRBJ2-1; D uncertain. The V end lost 1 base, the J end lost 7 bases, and 5 bases lay between the germline ends. The germline CDR1 and CDR2 sequences are MDHEN and SYDVKM. The CDR3 runs 12 residues. The CDR3 DNA reads as TGTGCCAGCAGTTTATCCGGGAATGAGCAGTTCTTC. Amino acid sequence: CASSLSGNEQFF.

V usage is TRBV30 and J usage is TRBJ1-4, with no clear D. Trimming removed 7 bases at V and 7 bases at J, with 13 bases between. The CDR3 length is 12 residues. Germline-derived CDR1 and CDR2 are GTSNPN and SVGIG (reference sequence). The CDR3 is CALRESSEKLFF. Here the CDR3 DNA reads TGTGCCTTACGGGAGTCTAGTGAAAAACTGTTTTTT.

The chain carries TRBV6-1 and TRBJ1-4; D unclear. The CDR3 is 15 amino acids. Germline values: CDR1 MNHNS, CDR2 SASEGT. Trimming took 3 bases from V and 0 from J, leaving 8 bases between them. The DNA of the CDR3 is TGTGCCAGCAGTGAGGTCGGGTCAACTAATGAAAAACTGTTTTTT. Its translation: CASSEVGSTNEKLFF.

The V and J genes are TRBV5-1 and TRBJ1-2; D is perhaps TRBD1 (6 bases). The germline V gene encodes CDR1 SGHRS and CDR2 YFSETQ. There are 12 residues in the CDR3. V lost 0 bases and J lost 8, with 8 bases in between. The CDR3 sequence is CASSLVQGGYTF. Here the CDR3 DNA reads TGCGCCAGCAGCTTGGTACAGGGCGGCTACACCTTC. The variable domain in full, completed from reference TRBV5-1 and TRBJ1-2, reads KAGVTQTPRYLIKTRGQQVTLSCSPISGHRSVSWYQQTPGQGLQFLFEYFSETQRNKGNFPGRFSGRQFSNSRSEMNVSTLELGDSALYLCASSLVQGGYTFGSGTRLTVV.

The chain uses TRBV10-2 and TRBJ2-5, with 11 bases fitting TRBD2. The V and J ends lost 6 bases and 5 bases, in that order; junction bases with no gene match: 2. The CDR3 extends over 13 amino acids. Germline V gives CDR1 WSHSY, CDR2 SAAADI. CDR3: CASRTSGSETQYF. As DNA, the CDR3 is TGCGCCAGCAGAACTAGCGGGAGCGAGACCCAGTACTTC.

This chain connects TRBV18 to TRBJ2-2; maybe TRBD2 (5 bases). Germline values: CDR1 KGHSH, CDR2 LQKENI. V shed 0 bases and J shed 3 bases, with 17 bases lying between them. This CDR3 spans 18 amino acids. The CDR3 bases are TGTGCCAGCTCACCACCTTATCGCCCGCAGAGGGACACCGGGGAGCTGTTTTTT. Residues: CASSPPYRPQRDTGELFF. The full variable domain, with the rest looked up from reference TRBV18 and TRBJ2-2, is NAGVMQNPRHLVRRRGQEARLRCSPMKGHSHVYWYRQLPEEGLKFMVYLQKENIIDESGMPKERFSAEFPKEGPSILRIQQVVRGDSAAYFCASSPPYRPQRDTGELFFGEGSRLTVL.

This sequence joins TRBV27 and TRBJ1-6; no firm D call. Deletions cut 3 bases from V and 8 bases from J, with 8 bases between. This CDR3 region has 13 residues. Germline V gene sequence: CDR1 MNHEY, CDR2 SMNVEV (reference sequence). CDR3 amino acids: CASSFRRDSPLHF. DNA for the CDR3: TGTGCCAGCAGTTTCCGACGGGATTCACCCCTCCACTTT.

This sequence joins TRBV12-5 and TRBJ1-1; D not certain. CDR1 and CDR2 from the germline V gene are LGHNT and FRNRAP. This CDR3 has 17 amino acids. Trimming pared 0 bases from V and 3 bases from J, leaving 17 bases between. The CDR3 bases are TGTGCTAGTGGTTTGGTTCTTACCGGGTCCCAGTACACTGAAGCTTTCTTT. Translation: CASGLVLTGSQYTEAFF.

This chain connects TRBV6-6 to TRBJ2-2; unclear D gene. Trimming removed 0 bases at V and 5 bases at J, with 7 bases between. CDR3 size: 14 residues. The germline V gene has CDR1 MNHNY and CDR2 SVGAGI (reference sequence). The CDR3 spells CASSYSSLTGELFF. The CDR3 region has the DNA TGTGCCAGCAGTTACTCTTCACTGACCGGGGAGCTGTTTTTT.

This clone is a singleton in its sample. The chain links TRBV7-2 to TRBJ2-1, with 8 bases matching TRBD2. Trimming cost V 5 bases and J 6 bases; bases outside gene matches: 12. Germline values: CDR1 SGHTA, CDR2 FQGNSA. The CDR3 is made up of 16 amino acids. The CDR3 DNA is TGTGCCAGCAGCCTCTCTCGAGCGGGAGTTTCCAATGAGCAGTTCTTC. Protein: CASSLSRAGVSNEQFF.

The chain has TRBV14 and TRBJ1-1; 7 nucleotides match TRBD1. In germline, CDR1 is SGHDN, CDR2 FVKESK. CDR3 length equals 14 residues. Trimming at V came to 3 bases and at J to 7 bases, leaving 8 bases not matched to a gene. CDR3 bases: TGTGCCAGCAGCCACCGGGACAGATTTTATGAAGCTTTCTTT. Amino acids: CASSHRDRFYEAFF.

This clone was recorded once. The rearrangement uses TRBV5-4 and TRBJ2-7; 9 nucleotides line up with TRBD1. The CDR3 covers 14 residues. V shed 1 base, J shed 7 bases, and the junction held 6 bases outside the gene matches. Germline V CDR1 and CDR2: SGHNT, YYREEE (reference sequence). In DNA form, the CDR3 reads TGTGCCAGCAGCTTGTGGGACAGGGACTTGGAGCAGTACTTC. Translating it yields CASSLWDRDLEQYF.

V is TRBV7-9 and J is TRBJ1-1; no reliable D call. Germline loops: CDR1 SEHNR, CDR2 FQNEAQ (reference sequence). The CDR3 has 13 residues. Trimming cost V 5 bases and J 0 bases, with 7 bases left between them. CDR3: CASSGRMNTEAFF. In nucleotides, the CDR3 is TGTGCCAGCAGCGGGAGAATGAACACTGAAGCTTTCTTT.

The chain joins TRBV9 to TRBJ1-1, with D hard to call. This CDR3 contains 13 residues. Germline-derived CDR1 and CDR2 are SGDLS and YYNGEE. The V and J ends lost 1 base and 3 bases respectively, with 7 bases between them. The CDR3 region is CASSVNSYTEAFF. CDR3 DNA: TGTGCCAGCAGCGTAAACTCATACACTGAAGCTTTCTTT. Variable domain in full (rest from reference TRBV9 and TRBJ1-1): DSGVTQTPKHLITATGQRVTLRCSPRSGDLSVYWYQQSLDQGLQFLIQYYNGEERAKGNILERFSAQQFPDLHSELNLSSLELGDSALYFCASSVNSYTEAFFGQGTRLTVV.

The chain links TRBV7-2 to TRBJ1-3; no clear D. Trimming shortened V by 0 bases and J by 3 bases, and 21 bases separated the two germline ends. The CDR3 runs 19 residues. Germline assignment: CDR1 SGHTA and CDR2 FQGNSA. The CDR3 DNA sequence: TGTGCCAGCAGCTTAGCGCCTTTGTCACCCGGAGCCTATGGAAACACCATATATTTT. It is translated as CASSLAPLSPGAYGNTIYF.

The chain links TRBV7-2 to TRBJ2-2; TRBD2 matches at 7 bases. The germline V gene encodes CDR1 SGHTA and CDR2 FQGNSA. V trimming: 0 bases; J trimming: 6 bases; junction bases outside the gene matches: 4. The CDR3 is made up of 15 amino acids. Here the CDR3 DNA reads TGTGCCAGCAGCTTAGCGTTGGGGGGGGCCGGGGAGCTGTTTTTT. It is translated as CASSLALGGAGELFF.

The rearrangement joins TRBV10-3 to TRBJ2-6; TRBD1 aligns across 9 bases. Trimming cost V 4 bases and J 0 bases; bases outside gene matches: 13. The CDR3 loop spans 20 amino acids. From germline, CDR1 is ENHRY and CDR2 SYGVKD. This CDR3 reads CAISGIQGASQNSGANVLTF. The CDR3 DNA sequence: TGTGCCATCAGTGGAATACAGGGGGCGTCTCAAAACTCTGGGGCCAACGTCCTGACTTTC.

This chain uses TRBV29-1 with TRBJ2-5; D is possibly TRBD1 (5 bases). Trimming stripped 1 base from V and 4 bases from J, with 13 bases between. The germline V gene has CDR1 SQVTM and CDR2 ANQGSEA. CDR3 length: 14 amino acids. CDR3 amino acids: CSVEGHRLRETQYF. The CDR3 coding sequence is TGCAGCGTTGAAGGCCACAGGTTGAGAGAGACCCAGTACTTC.

V is TRBV5-1 and J is TRBJ2-1; 13 positions match TRBD2. V shed 0 bases and J 6 bases; nucleotides not matched to a gene: 6. The CDR3 contains 17 residues. From germline, CDR1 is SGHRS and CDR2 YFSETQ. CDR3 sequence reads: CASSLVVGLAGTNEQFF. The CDR3 DNA is TGCGCCAGCAGCTTGGTAGTGGGACTAGCGGGAACCAATGAGCAGTTCTTC.